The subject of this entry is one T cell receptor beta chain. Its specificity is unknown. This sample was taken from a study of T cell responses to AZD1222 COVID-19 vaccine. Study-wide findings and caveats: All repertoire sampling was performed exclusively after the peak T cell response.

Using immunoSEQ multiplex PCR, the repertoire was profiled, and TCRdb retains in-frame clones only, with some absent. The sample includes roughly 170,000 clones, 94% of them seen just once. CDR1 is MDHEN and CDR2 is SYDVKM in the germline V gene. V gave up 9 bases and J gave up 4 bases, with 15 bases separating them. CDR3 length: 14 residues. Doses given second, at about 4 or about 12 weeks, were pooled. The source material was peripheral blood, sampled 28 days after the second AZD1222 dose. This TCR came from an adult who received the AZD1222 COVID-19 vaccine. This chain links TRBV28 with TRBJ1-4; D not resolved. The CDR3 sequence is CASRNGRNNEKLFF. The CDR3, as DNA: TGTGCCAGTCGGAACGGACGGAATAATGAAAAACTGTTTTTT.